A single sample gave rise to the 21 T cell receptor beta chains below, sequenced in a study of cytomegalovirus exposure and HLA in healthy donors. Primers for the PCR totalled 60 Vbeta and 13 Jbeta. The repertoire was sequenced with immunoSEQ multiplex PCR; TCRdb's copy has only in-frame clones and lacks some. The data show around 130,000 clones, 66% seen once. The sequenced material came from PBMCs. The receptors were gathered from a man between 18 and 35 years old in good health and CMV-seronegative.

The rearrangement joins TRBV5-1 to TRBJ2-2; 8 nucleotides agree with TRBD1. Germline V lookup: CDR1 SGHRS, CDR2 YFSETQ. V lost 4 bases and J lost 5; bases outside the gene matches: 4. The CDR3 covers 14 residues. CDR3 in DNA: TGCGCCAGCAGCACACAGGGGGTTACCGGGGAGCTGTTTTTT. Its translation: CASSTQGVTGELFF.

A few counts support this clone. V usage is TRBV30 and J usage is TRBJ2-7, with 11 bases matching TRBD1. V lost 3 bases, J lost 4 bases, and 5 bases stayed unmatched. Germline V gene data show CDR1 as GTSNPN and CDR2 as SVGIG (reference sequence). This CDR3 comprises 14 residues. In nucleotides, the CDR3 is TGTGCCTGGAGCCGGGACAGGGGGTTGTACGAGCAGTACTTC. Its translation: CAWSRDRGLYEQYF. Using reference TRBV30 and TRBJ2-7 for the parts outside the CDR3, the full variable domain is SQTIHQWPATLVQPVGSPLSLECTVEGTSNPNLYWYRQAAGRGLQLLFYSVGIGQISSEVPQNLSASRPQDRQFILSSKKLLLSDSGFYLCAWSRDRGLYEQYFGPGTRLTVT.

The chain recombines TRBV19 with TRBJ2-7; a weak D match, TRBD2 (6 bases). Between the trimmed V and J ends, which lost 3 bases and 4 bases, there was a span of 16 bases. CDR1 and CDR2 from the germline V gene are LNHDA and SQIVND (reference sequence). The CDR3 is 15 residues long. The CDR3 coding sequence is TGTGCCAGTAGTATTCGCCGGGACTCCCCGTACGAGCAGTACTTC. Translation: CASSIRRDSPYEQYF.

This clone has only a few counts. V and J are TRBV6-4 and TRBJ1-1; D unresolved. CDR3 length equals 15 residues. Trimming removed 8 bases from V and 0 bases from J, with 16 bases in between. CDR1 is MRHNA and CDR2 is SNTAGT in the germline V gene. The CDR3 DNA reads as TGTGCCAGCTGCATAGTTAAAACGATGAACACTGAAGCTTTCTTT. Encoded protein: CASCIVKTMNTEAFF.

This chain connects TRBV29-1 to TRBJ1-2, with D possibly TRBD1 on 5 matching bases. Trimming shortened V by 3 bases and J by 4 bases, and 24 bases separated the two germline ends. This CDR3 is 17 amino acids long. CDR1 is SQVTM and CDR2 is ANQGSEA in the germline V gene. The CDR3 DNA reads as TGCAGCGTTGACTCATCTATGGAAAGGGGATTTGGCTATGGCTACACCTTC. Amino acid sequence: CSVDSSMERGFGYGYTF. Drawing the rest from reference TRBV29-1 and TRBJ1-2, the complete variable domain is SAVISQKPSRDICQRGTSLTIQCQVDSQVTMMFWYRQQPGQSLTLIATANQGSEATYESGFVIDKFPISRPNLTFSTLTVSNMSPEDSSIYLCSVDSSMERGFGYGYTFGSGTRLTVV.

V gene TRBV9 combines with J gene TRBJ2-7; 11 positions match TRBD2. The CDR3 totals 17 residues. V shed 0 bases and J 3 bases; nucleotides not matched to a gene: 8. Germline V gene data show CDR1 as SGDLS and CDR2 as YYNGEE. DNA for the CDR3: TGTGCCAGCAGCGTAGCCCTAGCGGGGGGCCAAATCTACGAGCAGTACTTC. It translates to CASSVALAGGQIYEQYF.

Of note for this clone: The junction shows a germline mismatch at one end, possibly a read error. V is TRBV6-5 and J is TRBJ1-2, with D possibly matching TRBD1 (6 bases). CDR1 and CDR2 from the germline V gene are MNHEY and SVGAGI. The CDR3 has 15 amino acids. Here the CDR3 reads CSSSFAQGPLDGYTF. In DNA, the CDR3 is TGTTCCAGCAGTTTTGCACAGGGACCCCTCGATGGCTACACCTTC.

The chain is built from TRBV19 and TRBJ1-5; 8 bases map to TRBD1. This CDR3 has 14 amino acids. The V segment lost 4 bases and the J segment 5 bases; nucleotides outside the gene matches: 4. Germline V gene lookup returns CDR1 LNHDA and CDR2 SQIVND (reference sequence). This CDR3 is CASSTDRGHQPQHF. The CDR3 region has the DNA TGTGCCAGTAGTACCGACAGGGGCCATCAGCCCCAGCATTTT.

The chain is built from TRBV19 and TRBJ1-5, with TRBD1 identical over 8 bases. Germline-derived CDR1 and CDR2 are LNHDA and SQIVND (reference sequence). The CDR3 covers 14 residues. With V trimmed by 7 bases and J by 5 bases, 7 bases remained unmatched. In DNA form, the CDR3 reads TGTGCCAGTAACCCCTCAGGGGGCGATCAGCCCCAGCATTTT. This translates into CASNPSGGDQPQHF.

The chain is built from TRBV5-1 and TRBJ1-6; D uncertain. Germline V gene sequence: CDR1 SGHRS, CDR2 YFSETQ. Trimming stripped 0 bases from V and 7 bases from J, with 5 bases between. The CDR3 has 13 amino acids. CDR3 sequence: CASSLVENSPLHF. The CDR3 DNA reads as TGCGCCAGCAGCTTGGTCGAGAATTCACCCCTCCACTTT.

V gene TRBV7-7 combines with J gene TRBJ2-5; TRBD1 aligns across 9 bases. The ends lost 3 bases at V and 1 base at J; junction bases unmatched: 0. Germline V gene data show CDR1 as SSHAT and CDR2 as FNYEAQ (reference sequence). The CDR3 has 14 residues. The CDR3 loop reads CASSLDRGQETQYF. The DNA for the CDR3 is TGTGCCAGCAGCTTGGACAGGGGCCAAGAGACCCAGTACTTC.

As concerns this clone: The same CDR3 arises from other DNA sequences in this sample as well. The chain employs TRBV5-1 and TRBJ1-1; 9 bases map to TRBD1. Germline CDR1 SGHRS, CDR2 YFSETQ. The length of the CDR3 is 13 residues. V was clipped by 0 bases and J by 6 bases; unmatched bases: 0. CDR3 in DNA: TGCGCCAGCAGCTTGGGGACAGGGGCTGAAGCTTTCTTT. Translating gives CASSLGTGAEAFF.

This clone came up a few times. The chain is built from TRBV5-1 and TRBJ1-1, with 10 bases matching TRBD1. V dropped 7 bases and J dropped 0; count of bases not matched to a gene: 6. CDR3 length equals 15 residues. Germline CDR1 is SGHRS and CDR2 is YFSETQ. CDR3 sequence: CASGSTGGMNTEAFF. CDR3 in DNA: TGCGCCAGCGGGTCGACAGGGGGCATGAACACTGAAGCTTTCTTT.

The chain recombines TRBV11-2 with TRBJ1-4; no clear D. V lost 2 bases and J lost 13, with 14 bases in between. Looked up from germline, CDR1 is SGHAT and CDR2 is FQNNGV. The CDR3 has 13 residues. The CDR3 region is CASSLNWSGRLFF. The DNA for the CDR3 is TGTGCCAGCAGCTTAAATTGGAGTGGTAGACTGTTTTTT.

This chain links TRBV9 with TRBJ2-5; TRBD1 agrees at 7 bases. The CDR3 runs to 16 residues. Germline V gene lookup returns CDR1 SGDLS and CDR2 YYNGEE. The V segment lost 3 bases and the J segment 0 bases; nucleotides outside the gene matches: 8. The CDR3 DNA follows: TGTGCCAGCAGCGCCCGGGGACAGACCTACCAAGAGACCCAGTACTTC. It codes for CASSARGQTYQETQYF.

This clone was recorded a few times. The V gene is TRBV19, the J gene TRBJ2-1; 7 nucleotides match TRBD2. The CDR3 is 15 residues long. Looked up from germline, CDR1 is LNHDA and CDR2 is SQIVND (reference sequence). The junction had 7 bases not matched to a gene; V was cut back by 6 bases and J by 2 bases. The CDR3: CASSPLARPYNEQFF. The CDR3 DNA reads TGTGCCAGTAGCCCACTAGCGAGACCCTACAATGAGCAGTTCTTC.

The V gene is TRBV9, the J gene TRBJ1-1; 10 bases are a match to TRBD1. The CDR3 extends over 15 amino acids. Germline V gene data show CDR1 as SGDLS and CDR2 as YYNGEE. V gave up 0 bases and J gave up 2 bases; unmatched junction bases: 1. The CDR3 coding sequence is TGTGCCAGCAGCGTAGCGACAGGGGGCAACACTGAAGCTTTCTTT. Translating gives CASSVATGGNTEAFF.

This clone came up a few times. The V and J genes are TRBV19 and TRBJ2-1; 7 bases fit TRBD2. This CDR3 comprises 17 residues. Germline CDR1 is LNHDA and CDR2 is SQIVND (reference sequence). After removal of 7 bases from V and 5 bases from J, the junction contained 17 bases not matched to a gene. The CDR3 sequence: CASTALAGVGADNEQFF. Written as DNA, the CDR3 is TGTGCCAGTACCGCCCTCGCGGGGGTCGGCGCGGACAATGAGCAGTTCTTC.

This clone was recorded once. The gene calls are TRBV5-6 and TRBJ2-7, with 7 bases fitting TRBD2. This CDR3 spans 18 amino acids. V shed 4 bases and J 2 bases; nucleotides not matched to a gene: 18. Germline CDR1 is SGHDT and CDR2 is YYEEEE. The CDR3 protein is CASSPWGLRLSDTYEQYF. The CDR3 nucleotides are TGTGCCAGCAGCCCCTGGGGACTACGTCTTTCGGACACCTACGAGCAGTACTTC.

The table lists this clone with a count of one. The rearrangement uses TRBV9 and TRBJ2-7; D is undetermined. The ends were cut back, 2 bases at V and 1 base at J, with 7 bases in the middle. Looked up from germline, CDR1 is SGDLS and CDR2 is YYNGEE. The CDR3 is 13 amino acids. The CDR3: CASSVTPSYEQYF. CDR3 nucleotide sequence: TGTGCCAGCAGCGTCACTCCTTCCTACGAGCAGTACTTC. The full variable domain, completed using reference TRBV9 and TRBJ2-7, is DSGVTQTPKHLITATGQRVTLRCSPRSGDLSVYWYQQSLDQGLQFLIQYYNGEERAKGNILERFSAQQFPDLHSELNLSSLELGDSALYFCASSVTPSYEQYFGPGTRLTVT.

This chain joins TRBV28 and TRBJ1-3; 7 bases are shared with TRBD1. The CDR3 has 16 amino acids. Germline lookup yields CDR1 MDHEN and CDR2 SYDVKM. The V segment lost 1 base and the J segment 2 bases; nucleotides outside the gene matches: 5. DNA for the CDR3: TGTGCCAGCAGTTTATTAACAGGGGAGGCTGGAAACACCATATATTTT. It encodes CASSLLTGEAGNTIYF.